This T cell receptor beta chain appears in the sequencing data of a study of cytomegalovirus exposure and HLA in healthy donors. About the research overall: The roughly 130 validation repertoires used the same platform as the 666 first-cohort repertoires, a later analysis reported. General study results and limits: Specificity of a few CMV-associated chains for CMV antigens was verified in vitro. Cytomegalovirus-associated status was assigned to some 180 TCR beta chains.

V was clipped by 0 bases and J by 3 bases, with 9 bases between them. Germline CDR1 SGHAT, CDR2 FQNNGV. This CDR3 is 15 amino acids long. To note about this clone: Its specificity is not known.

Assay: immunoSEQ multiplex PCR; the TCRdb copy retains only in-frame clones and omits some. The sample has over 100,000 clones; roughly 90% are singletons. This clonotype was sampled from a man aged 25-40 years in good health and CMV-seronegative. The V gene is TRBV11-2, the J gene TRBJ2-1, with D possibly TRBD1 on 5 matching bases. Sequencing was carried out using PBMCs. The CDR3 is CASSLDRVGYNEQFF. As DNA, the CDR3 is TGTGCCAGCAGCTTAGACAGGGTTGGCTACAATGAGCAGTTCTTC.